These 17 T cell receptor beta chains were sequenced from one sample in a study of identical twins (dated by TCRdb to the mid-2010s). The receptor library was made with 5' RACE. The sequencer listed for this sample is Illumina HiSeq 2000. TCRdb reran the public reads through fastp at Q25 and MiXCR, keeping productive beta chains. Each CDR3 protein appears once, grouped with its most common genes and DNA. The sample includes about 340,000 distinct CDR3 sequences, with approximately 8.8% observed a single time. The leading ten clones occupy about 9.1% of the sample. The material sequenced was naive T cells sorted from blood. Read against the paper, the sample's cell subset or site label means: cells isolated with a human naive T-cell isolation kit. Every receptor here comes from a woman aged 45-65 years in good health.

The sample holds a few counts of this clonotype. This chain connects TRBV11-3 to TRBJ2-1, with 7 bases lining up with TRBD2. CDR1 is SGHNT and CDR2 is YENEEA in the germline V gene. Trimming removed 1 base from V and 8 bases from J; junction bases left unmatched: 8. CDR3 length: 15 residues. The CDR3 protein is CASSLGGTTTHEQFF. The CDR3 region has the DNA TGTGCCAGCAGCTTAGGAGGGACTACGACCCATGAGCAGTTCTTC.

The chain is built from TRBV5-1 and TRBJ2-1; D possibly corresponds to TRBD2 (6 bases). Per the germline V gene, CDR1 is SGHRS and CDR2 is YFSETQ. The germline V and J ends were trimmed by 0 bases and 5 bases, with 27 bases remaining between them. This CDR3 comprises 20 residues. The CDR3 coding sequence is TGCGCCAGCAGCTTGGAATTTGGTAGTAAGGGTCCGCGGGGCGACAATGAGCAGTTCTTC. It codes for CASSLEFGSKGPRGDNEQFF.

This clonotype was picked up a small number of times. The V and J genes are TRBV6-5 and TRBJ2-1; D is unclear. CDR3 length: 13 residues. Germline V gene sequence: CDR1 MNHEY, CDR2 SVGAGI. Trimming took 2 bases from V and 15 from J, leaving 17 bases between them. DNA of the CDR3: TGTGCCAGCAGTTACGGTCAGAAACCCGGTCTGTTCTTC. Its translation: CASSYGQKPGLFF.

At least ten counts were recorded for this clonotype. The chain links TRBV7-9 to TRBJ2-5; D remains ambiguous. The CDR3 consists of 14 residues. CDR1 SEHNR and CDR2 FQNEAQ come from the germline V gene (reference sequence). Trimming shortened V by 9 bases and J by 4 bases, and 18 bases separated the two germline ends. CDR3: CASFQLGPGETQYF. CDR3 DNA sequence: TGTGCCAGTTTCCAGTTAGGCCCCGGAGAGACCCAGTACTTC.

This clonotype was picked up a small number of times. This chain joins TRBV5-1 and TRBJ2-3; D uncertain. This CDR3 has 15 residues. Between the trimmed V and J ends, which lost 2 bases and 0 bases, there was a span of 10 bases. Germline values: CDR1 SGHRS, CDR2 YFSETQ. CDR3 nucleotide sequence: TGCGCCAGCAGCTTTGAGCACCCCAGCACAGATACGCAGTATTTT. Its protein product is CASSFEHPSTDTQYF.

This chain joins TRBV29-1 and TRBJ2-1; D might be TRBD2 (7 bases). Germline V gene data show CDR1 as SQVTM and CDR2 as ANQGSEA. There are 13 residues in the CDR3. V dropped 7 bases and J dropped 0 bases, with 10 bases sitting between them. The CDR3 reads CSGGGHSYNEQFF. The CDR3, as DNA: TGCAGCGGCGGGGGCCACTCCTACAATGAGCAGTTCTTC.

This clonotype turned up a few times. This sequence joins TRBV9 and TRBJ2-7; D ambiguous. V was shortened by 0 bases and J by 0 bases, with 7 bases between the two germline ends. There are 14 residues in the CDR3. Germline CDR1 is SGDLS and CDR2 is YYNGEE. The CDR3 loop is CASSVGDPSYEQYF. In DNA, the CDR3 is TGTGCCAGCAGCGTAGGGGATCCCTCCTACGAGCAGTACTTC.

V is TRBV12-5 and J is TRBJ2-2; 11 bases match TRBD1. Germline V CDR1 and CDR2: LGHNT, FRNRAP. This CDR3 region has 17 residues. Trimming took 3 bases from V and 4 from J; bases not matched to a gene: 7. CDR3 in amino acids: CASGFNYGTGGTGELFF. CDR3 in DNA: TGTGCTAGTGGTTTTAACTACGGGACAGGGGGCACCGGGGAGCTGTTTTTT.

This rearrangement joins TRBV20-1 to TRBJ2-7, with D unclear. Trimming stripped 3 bases from V and 0 bases from J, with 9 bases between. From germline, CDR1 is DFQATT and CDR2 SNEGSKA (reference sequence). This CDR3 comprises 13 residues. CDR3 loop: CSASVQYSYEQYF. The CDR3 region has the DNA TGCAGTGCTAGTGTACAGTACTCCTACGAGCAGTACTTC.

The table lists this clonotype with a few counts. The V call is TRBV24-1, the J call TRBJ2-3, with 9 nucleotides matching TRBD2. CDR3 size: 15 residues. V trimming: 6 bases; J trimming: 4 bases; junction bases outside the gene matches: 7. Per the germline V gene, CDR1 is KGHDR and CDR2 is SFDVKD. The CDR3 DNA is TGTGCCACCAGTCCACTCGCGGGAGGGCCAGATACGCAGTATTTT. Residues: CATSPLAGGPDTQYF.

In this sample, this clonotype turned up a few times. The V gene is TRBV19, the J gene TRBJ1-2; a possible D gene is TRBD1 (5 bases). This CDR3 has 15 residues. The germline V and J ends were trimmed by 5 bases and 5 bases, with 18 bases remaining between them. Germline loops: CDR1 LNHDA, CDR2 SQIVND (reference sequence). CDR3 region: CASSATWDPIYGYTF. As DNA, the CDR3 is TGTGCCAGTAGTGCTACTTGGGACCCCATTTATGGCTACACCTTC.

This clonotype showed up many times. The V gene is TRBV14, the J gene TRBJ2-1, with 8 bases identical to TRBD1. CDR1 SGHDN and CDR2 FVKESK come from the germline V gene. Trimming at V came to 1 base and at J to 5 bases, leaving 4 bases not matched to a gene. The CDR3 runs 15 residues. Here the CDR3 reads CASSQARTGHNEQFF. As DNA, the CDR3 is TGTGCCAGCAGCCAAGCTCGGACAGGGCACAATGAGCAGTTCTTC.

This clonotype was found a few times. The gene calls are TRBV14 and TRBJ2-3; tentative D call: TRBD2 (6 bases). CDR1 is SGHDN and CDR2 is FVKESK in the germline V gene. The CDR3 is made up of 16 amino acids. The V and J ends lost 4 bases and 0 bases respectively, with 14 bases between them. The CDR3 DNA reads as TGTGCCAGCAGCCCCTACGGGAGAGGAAGCACAGATACGCAGTATTTT. Amino acid sequence: CASSPYGRGSTDTQYF.

This clonotype has ten or more counts. The V call is TRBV6-9, the J call TRBJ2-7; 8 nucleotides line up with TRBD2. The CDR3 loop spans 11 amino acids. Germline values: CDR1 MNHGY, CDR2 SVAAGI. The CDR3 loop reads CTERELYEQYF. CDR3 nucleotide sequence: TGTACCGAGCGGGAGCTGTACGAGCAGTACTTC.

CDR3 DNA sequence: TGCAGTGCTCCCCCCCTAGCGGGTTGGGAAAATGAGCAGTTCTTC. This translates into CSAPPLAGWENEQFF. The V call is TRBV20-1, the J call TRBJ2-1, with TRBD2 matching 8 bases. Trimming removed 5 bases from V and 7 bases from J; junction bases left unmatched: 13. Germline V gives CDR1 DFQATT, CDR2 SNEGSKA (reference sequence). This CDR3 comprises 15 residues.

Many counts were recorded for this clonotype. This chain connects TRBV12-5 to TRBJ2-2; no definite D call. Trimming cost V 6 bases and J 2 bases, with 10 bases left between them. CDR3 length equals 14 residues. Germline V gene lookup returns CDR1 LGHNT and CDR2 FRNRAP. CDR3: CASGDLPNTGELFF. CDR3 sequence (DNA): TGTGCTAGTGGCGACCTACCAAACACCGGGGAGCTGTTTTTT.

This clonotype was seen many times. This chain connects TRBV29-1 to TRBJ2-5, with D tentatively TRBD2 (6 bases). This CDR3 contains 14 residues. Germline V gives CDR1 SQVTM, CDR2 ANQGSEA. Trimming pared 1 base from V and 5 bases from J, leaving 14 bases between. The CDR3 DNA reads as TGCAGCGTTGAAGCCATGACTAGGGGTGAGACCCAGTACTTC. Its translation: CSVEAMTRGETQYF.